These 17 T cell receptor beta chains share one sample of origin, sequenced in a study of identical twins (dated by TCRdb to about 2016). Library method: 5' RACE. The sequencer was an Illumina HiSeq 2000. TCRdb handled the public reads itself, with Q25 trimming in fastp and clone calling in MiXCR, and kept productive beta chains. CDR3 protein sequences are deduplicated, and each keeps its most common genes and DNA. The sample yields a few hundred thousand distinct CDR3 sequences; 8.5% to 9.5% were counted once. The ten biggest clones cover 5.5% to 9% of the sample. The same sample was also studied in work on yellow fever vaccine responses in identical twins.

The sample consisted of CD8+ T cells sorted from blood. The receptors here all came from a woman younger than 35 in good health.

This clonotype was picked up many times. The chain recombines TRBV7-8 with TRBJ2-1; no firm D call. V lost 5 bases to trimming and J lost 5 bases, with 22 bases between them. The CDR3 totals 17 residues. Germline CDR1 SGHVS, CDR2 FQNEAQ. The CDR3 protein is CASSRTEELPLDNEQFF. In nucleotides, the CDR3 is TGTGCCAGCAGCCGGACGGAAGAGCTCCCACTCGACAATGAGCAGTTCTTC.

The chain joins TRBV27 to TRBJ2-5; no firm D call. Germline CDR1 and CDR2: MNHEY and SMNVEV (reference sequence). The CDR3 loop spans 12 amino acids. The germline V and J ends were trimmed by 6 bases and 4 bases, with 9 bases remaining between them. This chain's CDR3 is CASSHLGETQYF. CDR3 bases: TGTGCCAGCAGCCATTTGGGAGAGACCCAGTACTTC.

This clonotype was detected ten times or more. The DNA for the CDR3 is TGTGCCAGCAGCACGCTAGCGGGGGAACTCGAGACCCAGTACTTC. It translates to CASSTLAGELETQYF. The chain links TRBV12-3 or TRBV12-4 to TRBJ2-5; 10 bases line up with TRBD2. The CDR3 runs to 15 residues. The junction had 9 bases not matched to a gene; V was cut back by 6 bases and J by 5 bases.

Only a few counts were recorded for this clonotype. The gene calls are TRBV27 and TRBJ2-3; the match to TRBD2 covers 7 bases. CDR1 MNHEY and CDR2 SMNVEV come from the germline V gene (reference sequence). The CDR3 covers 15 residues. The ends lost 4 bases at V and 4 bases at J; junction bases unmatched: 8. This CDR3 is CASSSLAGYADTQYF. CDR3 coding DNA: TGTGCCAGCAGTTCTTTAGCGGGCTATGCAGATACGCAGTATTTT.

The sample holds many counts of this clonotype. The CDR3 region has the DNA TGTGCCACCAGGACCTCAAACAATGAGCAGTTCTTC. It translates to CATRTSNNEQFF. The chain combines TRBV2 with TRBJ2-1; D gene ambiguous. Trimming left V 10 bases short and J 5 bases short, with 12 bases between. The CDR3 sequence is 12 residues long. CDR1 is SNHLY, CDR2 FYNNEI, per germline. Full variable domain (rest looked up from reference TRBV2 and TRBJ2-1): EPEVTQTPSHQVTQMGQEVILRCVPISNHLYFYWYRQILGQKVEFLVSFYNNEISEKSEIFDDQFSVERPDGSNFTLKIRSTKLEDSAMYFCATRTSNNEQFFGPGTRLTVL.

This clonotype was seen a handful of times. V is TRBV5-6 and J is TRBJ2-3, with TRBD1 matching over 7 bases. This CDR3 has 16 amino acids. Losses at the gene ends were 1 base for V and 2 bases for J; bases not matched to a gene: 7. CDR1 is SGHDT, CDR2 YYEEEE, per germline. In DNA, the CDR3 is TGTGCCAGCAGCTTGCTTCGGGACAGAAACACAGATACGCAGTATTTT. Translating it yields CASSLLRDRNTDTQYF.

This sequence joins TRBV6-5 and TRBJ2-5; tentative D call: TRBD1 (6 bases). V dropped 4 bases and J dropped 0 bases, with 12 bases sitting between them. Germline CDR1 is MNHEY and CDR2 is SVGAGI. This CDR3 contains 15 residues. The DNA for the CDR3 is TGTGCCAGCAGTTGGGGCCGGGACAACCAAGAGACCCAGTACTTC. It yields the protein CASSWGRDNQETQYF.

This clonotype has only one observation. The chain combines TRBV28 with TRBJ2-1, with D possibly being TRBD1 (5 bases). CDR3 length equals 15 residues. Trimming cost V 6 bases and J 4 bases, with 16 bases left between them. Germline values: CDR1 MDHEN, CDR2 SYDVKM. CDR3 coding DNA: TGTGCCAGCAGCTTTCCTCCGACAGTTTACAATGAGCAGTTCTTC. Translating it yields CASSFPPTVYNEQFF.

The chain employs TRBV6-4 and TRBJ2-3, with 9 nucleotides matching TRBD1. CDR3 length: 15 amino acids. CDR1 MRHNA and CDR2 SNTAGT come from the germline V gene. The ends lost 0 bases at V and 6 bases at J; junction bases unmatched: 4. Here the CDR3 reads CASSDSGTGFDTQYF. The CDR3 DNA reads as TGTGCCAGCAGTGACTCAGGGACAGGGTTCGATACGCAGTATTTT.

This clonotype was recorded many times. The chain uses TRBV11-2 and TRBJ2-5; 15 nucleotides align to TRBD2. Germline V CDR1 and CDR2: SGHAT, FQNNGV. J was trimmed by 7 bases and V by 4 bases; bases with no gene match: 4. This CDR3 is built from 15 residues. The CDR3 DNA is TGTGCCAGCAGCTCCGGACTAGCGGGAGGGGGGACCCAGTACTTC. Translating gives CASSSGLAGGGTQYF.

This clonotype has at least ten counts. V usage is TRBV27 and J usage is TRBJ2-7; 10 bases agree with TRBD2. Germline V gives CDR1 MNHEY, CDR2 SMNVEV (reference sequence). J was trimmed by 5 bases and V by 1 base; bases with no gene match: 5. CDR3 length: 15 residues. The CDR3 sequence: CASSLFSSGSNEQYF. The DNA for the CDR3 is TGTGCCAGCAGTTTATTCTCTAGCGGGAGTAACGAGCAGTACTTC.

V usage is TRBV20-1 and J usage is TRBJ2-1; 7 positions match TRBD2. CDR3 length equals 18 residues. CDR1 DFQATT and CDR2 SNEGSKA come from the germline V gene (reference sequence). V was pared by 0 bases and J by 3 bases, with 14 bases of the junction left unmatched. The DNA for the CDR3 is TGCAGTGCTAGAGATATGGTTTCGGGAGGCAGCGTCTACAATGAGCAGTTCTTC. As protein: CSARDMVSGGSVYNEQFF.

This clonotype was seen a few times. This chain uses TRBV7-9 with TRBJ2-2; 7 bases are a match to TRBD1. The CDR3 runs 17 residues. The V gene's germline CDR1 is SEHNR and CDR2 FQNEAQ (reference sequence). The ends lost 4 bases at V and 6 bases at J; junction bases unmatched: 14. CDR3 DNA sequence: TGTGCCAGCAGCTACAGACGGGATCAGGGGGAATCCGGGGAGCTGTTTTTT. The encoded protein is CASSYRRDQGESGELFF.

The sample holds many counts of this clonotype. The CDR3 region has the DNA TGTGCCAGCAGCCAAGACCTGGCTTCAGACTCCTACGAGCAGTACTTC. This sequence encodes CASSQDLASDSYEQYF. The J gene is TRBJ2-7, the V gene TRBV14; D unclear. The CDR3 spans 16 residues. Trimming shortened V by 0 bases and J by 0 bases, and 12 bases separated the two germline ends. CDR1 and CDR2 from the germline V gene are SGHDN and FVKESK.

This clonotype was seen more than once but under ten times. This rearrangement joins TRBV19 to TRBJ2-3, with TRBD2 matching over 8 bases. This CDR3 has 15 amino acids. Germline V lookup: CDR1 LNHDA, CDR2 SQIVND (reference sequence). The V gene end was trimmed by 5 bases and the J gene end by 4 bases; junction bases not matched to a gene: 8. The CDR3 bases are TGTGCCAGTAGTTACAGCGGGGGACTGGCAGATACGCAGTATTTT. It is translated as CASSYSGGLADTQYF.

The chain joins TRBV7-6 to TRBJ2-6, with D uncertain. Trimming cost V 1 base and J 0 bases, with 16 bases left between them. The CDR3 is made up of 19 amino acids. CDR1 SGHVS and CDR2 FNYEAQ come from the germline V gene. The chain's CDR3 is CASSLGEVDIVSGANVLTF. Written as DNA, the CDR3 is TGTGCCAGCAGCTTAGGAGAAGTAGACATCGTCTCTGGGGCCAACGTCCTGACTTTC.

This clonotype has more than one count but fewer than ten. This chain connects TRBV4-3 to TRBJ2-1; D is perhaps TRBD2 (5 bases). CDR1 and CDR2 from the germline V gene are LGHNA and YSLEER. The CDR3 has 17 amino acids. V gave up 0 bases and J gave up 2 bases, with 14 bases separating them. Here the CDR3 reads CASSQDRAEVTYNEQFF. The CDR3 region has the DNA TGCGCCAGCAGCCAAGATCGGGCGGAGGTCACCTACAATGAGCAGTTCTTC.